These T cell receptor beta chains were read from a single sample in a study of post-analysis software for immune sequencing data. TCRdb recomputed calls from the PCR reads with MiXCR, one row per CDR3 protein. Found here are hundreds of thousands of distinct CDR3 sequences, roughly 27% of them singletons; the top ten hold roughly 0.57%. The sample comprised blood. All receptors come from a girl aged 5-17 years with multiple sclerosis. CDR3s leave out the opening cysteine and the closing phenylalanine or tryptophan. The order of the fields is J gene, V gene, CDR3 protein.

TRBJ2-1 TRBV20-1 SARWAGPYNEQF
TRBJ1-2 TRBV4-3 ASSRTASNYGYT
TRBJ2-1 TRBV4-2 ASSPGHFDYNEQF
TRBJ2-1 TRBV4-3 ASSQEPGTSYNEQF
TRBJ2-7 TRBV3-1 ASSHGQISYEQY
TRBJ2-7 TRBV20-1 SARDRTGMNLQY
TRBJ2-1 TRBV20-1 SASLRVLPRDEQF
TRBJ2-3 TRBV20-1 SRRQASSTDTQY
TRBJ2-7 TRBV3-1 ASSSSRGSRYEQY
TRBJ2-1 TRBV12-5 ASGLVTKGRDNEQF
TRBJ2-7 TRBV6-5 ASIRGQGVYEQY
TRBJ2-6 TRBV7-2 ASSLGKPRTGANVLT
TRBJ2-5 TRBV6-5 ASSPGWTAETQY
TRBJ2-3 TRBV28 ATQRPSTDTQY
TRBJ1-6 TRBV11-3 ASSLGAGSPLH
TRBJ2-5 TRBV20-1 SAGVLGETQY
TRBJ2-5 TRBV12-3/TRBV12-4 ASSRLAAQETQY
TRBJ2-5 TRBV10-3 AISEVADGLGEQY
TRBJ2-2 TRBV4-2 ASSQEGLAGTGELF
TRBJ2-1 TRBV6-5 ASVFGDGQF
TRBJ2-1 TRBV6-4 ASSDSIGVSYNEQF
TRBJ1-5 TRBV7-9 ASSPRPGQPQH
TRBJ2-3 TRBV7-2 ASSLGGTADTQY
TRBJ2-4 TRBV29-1 SAGTRSRNEQY
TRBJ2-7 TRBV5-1 ASSLEGTGYSYEQY
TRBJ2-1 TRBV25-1 ASSEGASGDSYNEQF
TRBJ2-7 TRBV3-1 ASSPGSGRTHEQY
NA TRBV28 ASRQLGTGGETQY
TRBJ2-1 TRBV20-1 SAPGGGIGNEQF
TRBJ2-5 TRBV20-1 SADGWREGPGNEQY
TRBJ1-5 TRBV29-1 SVGPGLNQPQH
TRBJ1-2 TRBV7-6 ASSSGTGTLSDGYT
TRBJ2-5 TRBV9 ASSKGQGRLRETQY
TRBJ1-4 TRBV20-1 SASRDRGGTNEKLF
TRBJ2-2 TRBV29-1 SAADRGGNTGELF
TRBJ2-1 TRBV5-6 ASSSKRESSYNEQF
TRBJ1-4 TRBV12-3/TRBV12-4 ASSLEIGFGEKLF
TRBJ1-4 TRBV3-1 ASSQEDGAPNEKLF
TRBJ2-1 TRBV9 ASSDSGRVNNEQF
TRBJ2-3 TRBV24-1 AISDLTDTQY
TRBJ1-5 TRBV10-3 AISERADQPQH
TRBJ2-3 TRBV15 ATSRDPEKSDTQY
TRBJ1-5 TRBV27 ASSPLRAQPQH
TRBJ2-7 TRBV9 ASSPGSRTDEQY
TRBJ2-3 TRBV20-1 SRSGKAADTQY
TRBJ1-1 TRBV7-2 ASSSVTGGGAF
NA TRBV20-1 SARALAVSYEQY
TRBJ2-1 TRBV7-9 ASSYGGTQGDYEQF
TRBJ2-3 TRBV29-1 STPGWEFADTQY
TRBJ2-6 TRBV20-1 SAITRSGANVLT